Below are 25 T cell receptor beta chains sequenced from a single sample in a study of response to subunit inactivated influenza vaccine. MiXCR, applied by TCRdb to the RT-PCR reads, yields one record per CDR3 protein. The data hold about 650,000 distinct CDR3 sequences, with about 15% observed a single time. The sequencing used PBMCs from blood, collected roughly 15 days before vaccination. The receptors were sampled from a man aged 50-59 years who received an inactivated influenza vaccine.

This clonotype has more than one count but fewer than ten. V and J are TRBV4-3 and TRBJ2-1, with D perhaps TRBD2 (6 bases). V lost 0 bases and J lost 4, with 13 bases in between. CDR3 size: 16 residues. CDR1 and CDR2 (germline): LGHNA, YSLEER. The CDR3 nucleotides are TGCGCCAGCAGCCAAGATCCCCCGGGGGTTTACAATGAGCAGTTCTTC. Its protein is CASSQDPPGVYNEQFF.

This clonotype has just a few counts. The genes are TRBV28 and TRBJ2-7, with TRBD2 matching 15 bases. Germline CDR1 reads MDHEN; CDR2 reads SYDVKM. V trimming: 8 bases; J trimming: 9 bases; junction bases outside the gene matches: 14. This CDR3 comprises 16 residues. In nucleotides, the CDR3 is TGTGCCAGCGGCGGGACTAGCGGGGGGCCCCAAGCTCTGCAGTACTTC. It specifies CASGGTSGGPQALQYF.

There are many counts of this clonotype. The chain couples TRBV11-1 to TRBJ2-5; TRBD2 matches 13 bases. Per germline, CDR1 SGHAT and CDR2 FQDESV (reference sequence). Losses at the gene ends were 6 bases for V and 0 bases for J; bases not matched to a gene: 13. The CDR3 spans 19 residues. CDR3 sequence: CASRSTSGRASMYQETQYF. The CDR3 DNA reads as TGTGCCAGCAGATCAACTAGCGGGAGGGCTTCGATGTACCAAGAGACCCAGTACTTC.

The chain is built from TRBV6-5 and TRBJ2-2; D unclear. The V and J ends lost 0 bases and 7 bases respectively, with 9 bases between them. The CDR3 extends over 14 amino acids. Germline CDR1 reads MNHEY; CDR2 reads SVGAGI. CDR3 protein: CASSYSGKDGELFF. The CDR3 DNA sequence: TGTGCCAGCAGTTACTCGGGGAAGGACGGGGAGCTGTTTTTT.

This chain uses TRBV10-3 with TRBJ2-7; maybe TRBD1 (5 bases). Trimming took off 0 bases at V and 3 bases at J, with 6 bases between the two ends. Germline-derived CDR1 and CDR2 are ENHRY and SYGVKD. The CDR3 spans 13 residues. Written as DNA, the CDR3 is TGTGCCATCAGTGAGTCGACAGACTACGAGCAGTACTTC. As protein: CAISESTDYEQYF.

The CDR3 nucleotides read TGTGCCACCAGTGATATTTACACAGATACGCAGTATTTT. Encoded protein: CATSDIYTDTQYF. The chain combines TRBV24-1 with TRBJ2-3, with D uncertain. CDR3 length: 13 residues. CDR1 and CDR2 from the germline V gene are KGHDR and SFDVKD. V lost 3 bases, J lost 2 bases, and 5 bases lay in between.

This clonotype was counted a few times. The CDR3 DNA follows: TGTGCCAGCAGAACCGGGACTAGCGGAACCTACGAGCAGTACTTC. Translation gives CASRTGTSGTYEQYF. The chain joins TRBV12-3 or TRBV12-4 to TRBJ2-7, with 11 bases matching TRBD2. J was trimmed by 2 bases and V by 6 bases; bases with no gene match: 6. The length of the CDR3 is 15 residues.

This clonotype occurred a few times. The rearrangement links TRBV3-1 to TRBJ2-1; no clear D gene. Germline CDR1 reads LGHDT; CDR2 reads YNNKEL (reference sequence). V dropped 1 base and J dropped 0 bases, with 7 bases sitting between them. This CDR3 contains 15 residues. CDR3 in DNA: TGTGCCAGCAGCCAAGGACTTAGCTCCTACAATGAGCAGTTCTTC. It specifies CASSQGLSSYNEQFF.

The CDR3 sequence is CASSPTEDYEQYF. In DNA, the CDR3 is TGTGCCAGCAGCCCCACGGAGGACTACGAGCAGTACTTC. The genes are TRBV7-9 and TRBJ2-7, with TRBD2 as a possible D gene (5 bases). Germline values: CDR1 SEHNR, CDR2 FQNEAQ (reference sequence). Deletions cut 5 bases from V and 3 bases from J, with 11 bases between. The CDR3 loop spans 13 amino acids.

J is TRBJ1-1 and V is TRBV20-1; D is ambiguous. Germline CDR1 reads DFQATT; CDR2 reads SNEGSKA (reference sequence). The CDR3 sequence is 13 residues long. V was pared by 0 bases and J by 7 bases, with 12 bases between. CDR3 sequence (DNA): TGCAGTGCTAGAGATCCGGGGATGGTTGAAGCTTTCTTT. Translating it yields CSARDPGMVEAFF.

The chain employs TRBV27 and TRBJ2-7; 7 bases are a match to TRBD1. The trim removed 4 bases at V and 6 bases at J, leaving 12 bases unmatched. CDR3 length equals 15 residues. Germline V lookup: CDR1 MNHEY, CDR2 SMNVEV (reference sequence). CDR3: CASSSSWGQGVEQYF. In DNA, the CDR3 is TGTGCCAGCAGTTCGTCTTGGGGGCAGGGGGTCGAGCAGTACTTC.

This clonotype came up a few times. Here the CDR3 reads CASSELAGGSHGYTF. In DNA, the CDR3 is TGTGCCAGCAGCGAATTAGCCGGGGGGTCTCACGGCTACACCTTC. This chain joins TRBV7-2 and TRBJ1-2; possibly TRBD1 for D (5 bases). Trimming removed 5 bases from V and 8 bases from J, with 21 bases in between. The CDR3 consists of 15 residues. Germline CDR1 and CDR2: SGHTA and FQGNSA.

This clonotype was recorded a few times. The rearrangement links TRBV6-5 to TRBJ1-1, with D possibly being TRBD1 (6 bases). Germline values: CDR1 MNHEY, CDR2 SVGAGI. Trimming pared 0 bases from V and 0 bases from J, leaving 14 bases between. The CDR3 is 17 amino acids. The CDR3 nucleotides are TGTGCCAGCAGTTACTCGAGACAGGCCTTCCTGAACACTGAAGCTTTCTTT. This codes for CASSYSRQAFLNTEAFF.

V and J are TRBV24-1 and TRBJ1-2; D unresolved. V shed 1 base and J shed 4 bases, with 9 bases lying between them. The CDR3 contains 14 residues. Germline CDR1 KGHDR, CDR2 SFDVKD. CDR3 residues: CATSDFYGTYGYTF. The CDR3 region has the DNA TGTGCCACCAGTGATTTCTACGGAACCTATGGCTACACCTTC.

This clonotype occurred a few times. The chain links TRBV10-3 to TRBJ2-1; D is unresolved. V was clipped by 4 bases and J by 6 bases, with 4 bases between them. Germline V lookup: CDR1 ENHRY, CDR2 SYGVKD. The CDR3 is 11 residues long. Here the CDR3 DNA reads TGTGCCATCAGTGTAGGCAATGAGCAGTTCTTC. This encodes CAISVGNEQFF.

This sequence joins TRBV11-2 and TRBJ2-2, with D possibly matching TRBD1 (6 bases). The CDR3 sequence is 17 residues long. Trimming cost V 2 bases and J 1 base, with 14 bases left between them. Germline V CDR1 and CDR2: SGHAT, FQNNGV. The CDR3 sequence: CASSLRVRGLNTGELFF. CDR3 sequence (DNA): TGTGCCAGCAGCTTAAGGGTCAGGGGCTTGAACACCGGGGAGCTGTTTTTT. The full variable domain, rest sourced from reference TRBV11-2 and TRBJ2-2, is EAGVAQSPRYKIIEKRQSVAFWCNPISGHATLYWYQQILGQGPKLLIQFQNNGVVDDSQLPKDRFSAERLKGVDSTLKIQPAKLEDSAVYLCASSLRVRGLNTGELFFGEGSRLTVL.

Of note for this clonotype: Relative to the germline gene, one junction end is altered; a read error may explain this. The genes are TRBV6-1 and TRBJ1-1, with a possible D match to TRBD1 (5 bases). The CDR3 covers 14 residues. CDR1 MNHNS and CDR2 SASEGT come from the germline V gene. Here the CDR3 reads CASSVGVMNTEAFF. The DNA for the CDR3 is TGTGCTAGCAGCGTAGGGGTTATGAACACTGAAGCTTTCTTT.

This chain joins TRBV20-1 and TRBJ1-2; 10 nucleotides agree with TRBD1. The CDR3 consists of 12 residues. The J segment lost 8 bases and the V segment lost 4 bases, leaving 4 bases of the junction unmatched. Germline-derived CDR1 and CDR2 are DFQATT and SNEGSKA (reference sequence). Here the CDR3 DNA reads TGCAGTGCTAAGACAGGGGGCTCCGGCTACACCTTC. Translation gives CSAKTGGSGYTF.

This sequence joins TRBV4-1 and TRBJ2-2; unclear D gene. The CDR3 runs 15 residues. V was trimmed by 4 bases and J by 7 bases, leaving 16 bases between them. Germline lookup yields CDR1 MGHRA and CDR2 YSYEKL. This CDR3 reads CASSRLNNEVGELFF. DNA of the CDR3: TGCGCCAGCAGCCGACTGAACAATGAAGTCGGGGAGCTGTTTTTT.

This clonotype has just a few counts. V and J are TRBV5-1 and TRBJ2-1; D is undetermined. CDR3 length equals 13 residues. Per germline, CDR1 SGHRS and CDR2 YFSETQ. Trimming pared 2 bases from V and 5 bases from J, leaving 8 bases between. The CDR3 region is CASSFTMNNEQFF. The CDR3 bases are TGCGCCAGCAGCTTCACGATGAACAATGAGCAGTTCTTC.

The rearrangement uses TRBV6-1 and TRBJ1-5; 9 bases map to TRBD1. Germline CDR1 reads MNHNS; CDR2 reads SASEGT. The CDR3 is 15 residues long. V dropped 6 bases and J dropped 5; count of bases not matched to a gene: 8. The CDR3, as DNA: TGTGCCAGCAGATTCGGACAGGGGATCGATCAGCCCCAGCATTTT. As protein: CASRFGQGIDQPQHF.

This clonotype showed up just a few times. The chain employs TRBV7-2 and TRBJ1-3; no reliable D call. This CDR3 contains 12 residues. Germline CDR1 and CDR2: SGHTA and FQGNSA. Trimming stripped 2 bases from V and 7 bases from J, with 6 bases between. The CDR3 region has the DNA TGTGCCAGCAGCTTAAGAGGGAACACCATATATTTT. Its translation is CASSLRGNTIYF. Full variable domain (remainder filled in from reference TRBV7-2 and TRBJ1-3): GAGVSQSPSNKVTEKGKDVELRCDPISGHTALYWYRQSLGQGLEFLIYFQGNSAPDKSGLPSDRFSAERTGGSVSTLTIQRTQQEDSAVYLCASSLRGNTIYFGEGSWLTVV.

The chain recombines TRBV7-9 with TRBJ2-7; tentatively, D is TRBD1 (6 bases). The CDR3 covers 15 residues. Per the germline V gene, CDR1 is SEHNR and CDR2 is FQNEAQ (reference sequence). Trimming removed 5 bases at V and 1 base at J, with 15 bases between. The DNA of the CDR3 is TGTGCCAGCAGCCCTTACGAGGGGGTTTCCTACGAGCAGTACTTC. It yields the protein CASSPYEGVSYEQYF.

This clonotype was counted at least ten times. This chain's CDR3 is CASSLTNSPLHF. The CDR3 DNA reads as TGTGCCAGCAGCCTCACTAATTCACCCCTCCACTTT. This chain links TRBV7-9 with TRBJ1-6; D unresolved. CDR1 is SEHNR, CDR2 FQNEAQ, per germline (reference sequence). The CDR3 sequence is 12 residues long. V was pared by 5 bases and J by 6 bases, with 5 bases between. The whole variable domain, filled in from reference TRBV7-9 and TRBJ1-6, reads DTGVSQNPRHKITKRGQNVTFRCDPISEHNRLYWYRQTLGQGPEFLTYFQNEAQLEKSRLLSDRFSAERPKGSFSTLEIQRTEQGDSAMYLCASSLTNSPLHFGNGTRLTVT.

The V and J genes are TRBV20-1 and TRBJ2-3; D is undetermined. CDR3 length equals 15 residues. The V end lost 5 bases, the J end lost 4 bases, and 19 bases lay between the germline ends. Germline V gene lookup returns CDR1 DFQATT and CDR2 SNEGSKA (reference sequence). This CDR3 reads CSAPPLGSVADTQYF. The CDR3 bases are TGCAGTGCTCCACCCTTGGGTTCGGTAGCAGATACGCAGTATTTT.